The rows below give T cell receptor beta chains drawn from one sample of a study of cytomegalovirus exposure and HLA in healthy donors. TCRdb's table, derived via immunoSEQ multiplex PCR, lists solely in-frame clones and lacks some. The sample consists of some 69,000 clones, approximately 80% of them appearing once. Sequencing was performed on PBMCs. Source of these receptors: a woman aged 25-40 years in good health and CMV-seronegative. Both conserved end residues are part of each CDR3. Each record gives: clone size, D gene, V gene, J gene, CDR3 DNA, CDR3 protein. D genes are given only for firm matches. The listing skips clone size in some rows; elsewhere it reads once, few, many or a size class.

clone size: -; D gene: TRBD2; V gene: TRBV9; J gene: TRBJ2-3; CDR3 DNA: TGTGCCAGCAGCGCCCGACTAGCGGGAGGACTCACAGATACGCAGTATTTT; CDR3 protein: CASSARLAGGLTDTQYF
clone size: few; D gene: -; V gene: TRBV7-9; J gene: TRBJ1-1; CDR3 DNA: TGTTCCAGCAACCAAGCCTGGGAGCTTATGAACACTGAAGCTTTCTTT; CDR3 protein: CSSNQAWELMNTEAFF
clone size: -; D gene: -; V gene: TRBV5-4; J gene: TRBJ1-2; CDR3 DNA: TGTGCCAGCAGCTTGTCGTTGGGGGCGGGTATTGGCTACACCTTC; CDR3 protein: CASSLSLGAGIGYTF
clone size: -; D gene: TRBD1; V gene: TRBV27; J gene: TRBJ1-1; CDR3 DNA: TGTGCCAGCAGTTTATCCCGGACAGGGGTAGGCACTGAAGCTTTCTTT; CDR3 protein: CASSLSRTGVGTEAFF
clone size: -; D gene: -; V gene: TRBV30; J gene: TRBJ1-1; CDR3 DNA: TGTGCCTGGAGTGTGGGGCCGCCGAACACTGAAGCTTTCTTT; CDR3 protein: CAWSVGPPNTEAFF
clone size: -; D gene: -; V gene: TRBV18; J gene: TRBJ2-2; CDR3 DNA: TGTGCCAGCTCACCGGACAGACAGAACACCGGGGAGCTGTTTTTT; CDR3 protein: CASSPDRQNTGELFF
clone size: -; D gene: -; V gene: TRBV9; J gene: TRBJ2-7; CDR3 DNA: TGTGCCAGCAGCGTCCGTTCAGACTCCTACGAGCAGTACTTC; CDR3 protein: CASSVRSDSYEQYF
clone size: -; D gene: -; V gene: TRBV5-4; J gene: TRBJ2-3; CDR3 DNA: TGTGCCAGCAGCTTGGGAGGGAACCGCCCAGATACGCAGTATTTT; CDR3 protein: CASSLGGNRPDTQYF
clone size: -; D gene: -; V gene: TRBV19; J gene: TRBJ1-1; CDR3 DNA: TGTGCCAGTGGGCGGGACGCTTTAACGAACACTGAAGCTTTCTTT; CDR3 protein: CASGRDALTNTEAFF
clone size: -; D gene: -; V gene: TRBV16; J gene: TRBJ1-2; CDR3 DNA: TGTGCCAGCAGCCCGACGGCAGCGTCTAGGTATGGCTACACCTTC; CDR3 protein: CASSPTAASRYGYTF
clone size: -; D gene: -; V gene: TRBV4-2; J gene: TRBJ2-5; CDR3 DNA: TGTGCCAGCAGCCCCTCAGGGGAGACCCAGTACTTC; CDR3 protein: CASSPSGETQYF
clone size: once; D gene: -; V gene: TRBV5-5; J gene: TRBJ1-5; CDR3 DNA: TGTGCCAGCAGCGGGGGCCCGTATAGCAATCAGCCCCAGCATTTT; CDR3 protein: CASSGGPYSNQPQHF
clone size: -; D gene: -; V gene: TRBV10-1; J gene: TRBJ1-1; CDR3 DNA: TGCGCCAGCAGTGGACCCGGGAGCACTGAAGCTTTCTTT; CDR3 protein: CASSGPGSTEAFF
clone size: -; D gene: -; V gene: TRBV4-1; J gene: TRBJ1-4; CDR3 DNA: TGCGCCAGCAGCCAAGAATGGGGAGGAACTAATGAAAAACTGTTTTTT; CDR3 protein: CASSQEWGGTNEKLFF
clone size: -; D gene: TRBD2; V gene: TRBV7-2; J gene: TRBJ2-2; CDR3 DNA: TGTGCCAGCGCCACCCGGGGGGGCGCCGTGGGGGAGCTGTTTTTT; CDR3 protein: CASATRGGAVGELFF
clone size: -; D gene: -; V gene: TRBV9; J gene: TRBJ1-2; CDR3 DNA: TGTGCCAGCAGCCTTACAGACCGCTATGGCTACACCTTC; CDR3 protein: CASSLTDRYGYTF
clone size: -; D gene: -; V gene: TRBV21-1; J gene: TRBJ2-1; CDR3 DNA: TGTGCCAGCAGCAAAGTAGCCATAATCTCCTACAATGAGCAGTTCTTC; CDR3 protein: CASSKVAIISYNEQFF
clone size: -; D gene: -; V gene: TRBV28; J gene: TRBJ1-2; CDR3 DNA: TGTGCCAGCAGTTTATCGGGCGGGTACTTTGGCTACACCTTC; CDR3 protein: CASSLSGGYFGYTF
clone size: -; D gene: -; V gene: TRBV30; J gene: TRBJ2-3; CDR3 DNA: TGTGCCTGGAGTCCTACGGGGGTTAGCACAGATACGCAGTATTTT; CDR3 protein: CAWSPTGVSTDTQYF
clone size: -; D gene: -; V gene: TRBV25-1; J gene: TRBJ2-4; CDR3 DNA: TGTGCCAGCAGTGAAGGGGGGGCATCCTGGGACATTCAGTACTTC; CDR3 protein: CASSEGGASWDIQYF
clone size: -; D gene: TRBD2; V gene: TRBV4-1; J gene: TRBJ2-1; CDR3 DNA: TGCGCCAGCAGCCAAGATTTCGCTAGCGGGACCTACAATGAGCAGTTCTTC; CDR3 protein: CASSQDFASGTYNEQFF
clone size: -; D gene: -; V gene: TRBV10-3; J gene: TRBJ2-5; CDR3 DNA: TGTGCCATCAGTGAAAGTGACCCGGGAGAGACCCAGTACTTC; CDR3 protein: CAISESDPGETQYF
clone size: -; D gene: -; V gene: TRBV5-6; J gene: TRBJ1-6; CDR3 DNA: TGTGCCAGCAGCCCTGATGGGACTCCGGATTCACCCCTCCACTTT; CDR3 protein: CASSPDGTPDSPLHF
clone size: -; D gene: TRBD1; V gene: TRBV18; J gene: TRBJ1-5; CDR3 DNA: TGTGCCAGCTCATCGGACAGGGCTAGCAATCAGCCCCAGCATTTT; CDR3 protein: CASSSDRASNQPQHF
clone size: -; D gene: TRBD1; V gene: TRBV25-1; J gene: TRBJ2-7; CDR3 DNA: TGTGCCAGCACCCCGCGCGGGACAGGGGGCTACGAGCAGTACTTC; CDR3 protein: CASTPRGTGGYEQYF
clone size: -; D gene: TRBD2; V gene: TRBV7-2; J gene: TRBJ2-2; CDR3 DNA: TGTGCCAGCAGCTTAAGCGGGGGGGCTCGGGGGGAGCTGTTTTTT; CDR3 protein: CASSLSGGARGELFF
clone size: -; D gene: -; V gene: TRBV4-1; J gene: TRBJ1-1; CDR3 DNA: TGCGCCAGCAGCAGCCCGCTAATGAACACTGAAGCTTTCTTT; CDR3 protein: CASSSPLMNTEAFF
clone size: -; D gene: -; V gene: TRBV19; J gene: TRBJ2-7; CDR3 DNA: TGTGCCACCTCACGGGACTTCGAATCCTACGAGCAGTACTTC; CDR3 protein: CATSRDFESYEQYF
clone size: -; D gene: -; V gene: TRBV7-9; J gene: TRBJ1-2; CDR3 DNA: TGTGCCAGCAGCGCCGGAGGTCTGGATGGCTACACCTTC; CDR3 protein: CASSAGGLDGYTF
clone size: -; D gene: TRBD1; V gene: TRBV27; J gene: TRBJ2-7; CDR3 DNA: TGTGCCAGCAGTTCCCAGCGACAGGGAAGGAACTACGAGCAGTACTTC; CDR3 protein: CASSSQRQGRNYEQYF
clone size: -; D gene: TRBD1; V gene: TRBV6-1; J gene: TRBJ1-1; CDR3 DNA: TGTGCCAGCAGTGCCGACAGGGGGATCGCTGAAGCTTTCTTT; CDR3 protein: CASSADRGIAEAFF
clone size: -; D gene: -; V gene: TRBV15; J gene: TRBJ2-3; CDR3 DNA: TGTGCCACCAGCAGAGTGTCAGGGAGCACAGATACGCAGTATTTT; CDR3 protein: CATSRVSGSTDTQYF
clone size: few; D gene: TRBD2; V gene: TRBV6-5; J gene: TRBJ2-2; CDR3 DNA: TGTGCCAGCGGACGCGGGGGCACCGGGGAGCTGTTTTTT; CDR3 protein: CASGRGGTGELFF
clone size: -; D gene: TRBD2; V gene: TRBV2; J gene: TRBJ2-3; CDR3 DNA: TGTGCCAGCAGTCACGTGACTAGCGGAGCTCGATATACGCAGTATTTT; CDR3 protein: CASSHVTSGARYTQYF
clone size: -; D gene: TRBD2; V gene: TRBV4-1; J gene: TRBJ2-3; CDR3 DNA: TGCGCCAGCAGCCACCCCGGGGGACTAGCGGGGGGGCCGCGCACAGATACGCAGTATTTT; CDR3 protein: CASSHPGGLAGGPRTDTQYF
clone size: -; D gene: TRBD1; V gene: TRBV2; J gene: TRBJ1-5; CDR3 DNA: TGTGCCAGCAGTGGCCTTACAGGGGGCAATCAGCCCCAGCATTTT; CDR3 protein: CASSGLTGGNQPQHF
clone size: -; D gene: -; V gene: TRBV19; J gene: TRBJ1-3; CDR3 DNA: TGTGCCAGTACGAGCTCTGGAAACACCATATATTTT; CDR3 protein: CASTSSGNTIYF
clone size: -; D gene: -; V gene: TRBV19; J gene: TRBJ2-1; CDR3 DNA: TGTGCCAGTAAGAGAGGGGGTGTCTACAATGAGCAGTTCTTC; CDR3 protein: CASKRGGVYNEQFF
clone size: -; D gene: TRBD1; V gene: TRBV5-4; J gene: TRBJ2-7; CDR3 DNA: TGTGCCAGCAGTCCGCCGGGACAGGGCTACGAGCAGTACTTC; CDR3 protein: CASSPPGQGYEQYF
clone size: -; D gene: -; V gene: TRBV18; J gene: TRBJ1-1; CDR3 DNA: TGTGCCAGCTCACCAATAGGGGAATTGAACACTGAAGCTTTCTTT; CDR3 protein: CASSPIGELNTEAFF
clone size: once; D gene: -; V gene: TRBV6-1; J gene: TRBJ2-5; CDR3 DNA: TGTGCCAGCAGTGCCCGGGGTAGCTGGGAGACCCAGTACTTC; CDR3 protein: CASSARGSWETQYF